This T cell receptor beta chain emerged from a study of blood T cells in healthy people across ages (dated by TCRdb to between 2014 and 2016). Some background on the complete study: In model experiments, template switching captured about one uniquely barcoded TCR beta cDNA molecule for every two T cells. Using deep sequencing normalized with unique cDNA molecular identifiers, the study measured how TCR beta repertoire diversity changes with age. The donors were split into four age groups: young (average around 15 years), middle-aged (around 37), aged (more than 60) and long-lived (about 82). To avoid experimental bias, donors of different ages were spread randomly across the sequencing lanes. For two donors (one aged 18 to 30 and one aged 80 or older), the study analyzed two additional independent replicas of 1 million unique cDNA reads from the same blood draw.

The method was 5' RACE. A second about 6 to 11 cycle PCR used a sample-barcoded 5' primer and a J-beta primer mix. A template-switch 5' adaptor carrying 12 random nucleotides introduced a unique molecular identifier onto each TCR beta cDNA molecule. Each sample yielded at least 2.5 million CDR3-containing paired-end reads. First-strand cDNA was synthesized from all RNA with the Mint cDNA synthesis kit, primed by a TRBC-specific oligonucleotide. Following uracil-DNA glycosylase treatment, a first 18-cycle PCR with universal primers M1SS and BC2_uni_R was performed on all cDNA. The original methods were these. For normalization, 1 million high-quality reads were randomly selected from each sample, with every read carrying a distinct molecular identifier. Reads sharing molecular identifiers were discarded rather than binned into consensus sequences. MiTCR, run with a Q25 quality threshold and the strictest error-elimination algorithm, handled CDR3 identification, clonotype clustering and error correction. A nonparametric unseen species model with Euler transformation was used to estimate lower-bound total TCR beta diversity. The public reads were reanalyzed by TCRdb: fastp trimming at Q25, MiXCR alignment, in-frame beta chains only. CDR3 protein sequences are deduplicated, and each keeps its most common genes and DNA. Here the V and J calls rest on TCRdb's processing, not on the authors' analysis. For this sample the table gives 1.5 million to 2 million distinct CDR3 sequences, of which more than 35% were detected only once. The ten largest clones add up to about 21% of the sample.

This clonotype was recorded a few times. Its antigen is unknown. Per-nucleotide qualities are absent, and no much larger clonotype sits a single base away. Donors were a few dozen systemically healthy Caucasian individuals from Russia aged roughly 6 to 95 years. Each donor gave ten milliliters of peripheral blood, collected into EDTA-treated Vacutainer tubes. Ficoll-Paque density-gradient centrifugation was used to isolate PBMCs, with at least 6.5 million per sample. Trizol reagent was used to extract total RNA from PBMCs, with at least 5.5 micrograms per sample. Naive CD45RAhigh/CD27high T cell percentages were measured by flow cytometry on a PBMC aliquot from every donor. General conclusions and limits of the study: Compared with the aged group, the long-lived group had more naive CD4+ T cells, fewer expanded clones and increased TCR diversity, a pattern suggesting age selection. As age increased, observed TCR beta diversity per million T cells dropped in a roughly linear way, and a significant reduction was already evident by age 40. The CMV infection status of donors was not known, potentially confounding age-related changes in expanded clonotypes. Because profiling used bulk unsorted PBMCs, naive and antigen-experienced compartments could not be compared conclusively. There was a strong correlation between observed TCR beta diversity and the percentage of naive T cells measured by flow cytometry. Estimates of total diversity based on one million sequenced T cells were considered lower bounds and underestimates.

The germline V gene (reference sequence) provides CDR1 SEHNR and CDR2 FQNEAQ. The V and J ends are trimmed by 2 bases and 0 bases, leaving 11 bases between them. Measured from the cysteine to the phenylalanine, the CDR3 is 16 residues long. The DNA shown is the 48-base CDR3, in frame from base 1. Sequenced material: blood. This receptor was identified in a human donor in good health. The V and J genes are TRBV7-9 and TRBJ2-1, with no confidently assigned D gene. The encoded CDR3 is CASSLYAVSSYNEQFF. The DNA sequence follows: TGTGCCAGCAGCTTATATGCAGTAAGCTCCTACAATGAGCAGTTCTTC.